A single sample gave rise to the 5 T cell receptor beta chains below, sequenced in a study of T cells in Graves' hyperthyroidism and ophthalmopathy (dated by TCRdb to 2018 to 2020). The library relied on multiplex PCR. Sequenced on an Illumina HiSeq 2000. The TCR beta CDR3 regions were amplified from RNA transcripts. The TCR CDR3 was subjected to a first round of RT-PCR using the HTBI primer set and the Qiagen OneStep RT-PCR kit. TCRdb reprocessing: public reads trimmed at Q25 with fastp, clones called with MiXCR, in-frame beta chains kept. Each record represents a unique CDR3 protein, reported with the most common genes and DNA among its rows. The sample includes 200,000 to 250,000 distinct CDR3 sequences, with around 16% observed a single time. The ten largest account for more than 50% of the sample. Material: blood. These receptors were obtained from a woman aged 45-59 years with Graves' hyperthyroidism.

This clonotype was seen only a few times. The chain has TRBV24-1 and TRBJ2-2; no definite D call. Trimming took 3 bases from V and 4 from J, leaving 8 bases between them. The CDR3 has 14 residues. The V gene's germline CDR1 is KGHDR and CDR2 SFDVKD. The chain's CDR3 is CATSDTLLTGELFF. CDR3 in DNA: TGTGCCACCAGTGATACGCTACTCACCGGGGAGCTGTTTTTT.

Of note for this clonotype: With a much larger clone just one base away, this may be a read error. J is TRBJ1-3 and V is TRBV28; D is ambiguous. The germline gives CDR1 MDHEN, CDR2 SYDVKM. This CDR3 contains 13 residues. CDR3 sequence reads: CATLDLSGNTTYF. The CDR3 DNA sequence: TGTGCCACCCTGGATCTCTCTGGAAACACCACATATTTT.

This clonotype was recorded a few times. The chain recombines TRBV4-1 with TRBJ1-5, with 7 bases matching TRBD1. Per germline, CDR1 MGHRA and CDR2 YSYEKL. J lost 3 bases, V lost 6 bases, and 8 bases had no gene match. The CDR3 is 15 amino acids. CDR3: CASSLRDRDNQPQHF. The CDR3 bases are TGCGCCAGCAGTTTAAGGGACAGAGACAATCAGCCCCAGCATTTT.

V is TRBV6-4 and J is TRBJ1-1; tentatively, D is TRBD1 (5 bases). Trimming took 7 bases from V and 1 from J, leaving 10 bases between them. CDR3 length: 13 residues. The germline V gene encodes CDR1 MRHNA and CDR2 SNTAGT. The CDR3 region has the DNA TGTGCCAGCAAACAACAGGAGAACACTGAAGCTTTCTTT. Amino acid sequence: CASKQQENTEAFF.

Many counts were recorded for this clonotype. The J gene is TRBJ1-4, the V gene TRBV12-3 or TRBV12-4; a weak D match, TRBD1 (6 bases). The CDR3 spans 13 residues. Trimming took 4 bases from V and 6 from J, leaving 9 bases between them. The CDR3 DNA sequence: TGTGCCAGCAGTTCAGGGGACGATGAAAAACTGTTTTTT. Encoded protein: CASSSGDDEKLFF.